The next 9 T cell receptor beta chains were all read from a single sample in a study of blood T cell repertoires in COVID-19. This table comes from immunoSEQ multiplex PCR, and its TCRdb copy is limited to in-frame clones, with some not included. The sample lists about 210,000 clones, roughly 84% occurring once. Sequencing used peripheral blood. Receptors originate from a man aged 40-55 years who had recovered from COVID-19.

This clone was seen at least ten times. This sequence joins TRBV25-1 and TRBJ2-7; 10 bases agree with TRBD1. From germline, CDR1 is MGHDK and CDR2 SYGVNS. The CDR3 sequence is 14 residues long. The V and J ends lost 4 bases and 5 bases, in that order; junction bases with no gene match: 5. CDR3 amino acids: CASSAGQGMNEQYF. The CDR3 region has the DNA TGTGCCAGCAGTGCGGGACAGGGGATGAACGAGCAGTACTTC.

The genes are TRBV10-3 and TRBJ1-1; TRBD1 agrees at 9 bases. In germline, CDR1 is ENHRY, CDR2 SYGVKD. Unmatched junction bases numbered 6, after V lost 4 bases and J lost 3 bases. This CDR3 is 15 amino acids long. CDR3 DNA: TGTGCCATCAGTGCTACAGGGGGCCGGGACACTGAAGCTTTCTTT. As protein: CAISATGGRDTEAFF.

Details on this clone: This sample includes further DNA sequences coding for the same CDR3. This chain joins TRBV5-1 and TRBJ2-7, with a weak D call TRBD1 (6 bases). CDR1 and CDR2 (germline): SGHRS, YFSETQ. V was cut by 1 base and J by 0 bases, with 8 bases left in between. The CDR3 totals 14 residues. The CDR3 here is CASSLRGGSYEQYF. DNA for the CDR3: TGCGCCAGCAGCTTGAGAGGGGGCTCCTACGAGCAGTACTTC. The variable domain in full, completed from reference TRBV5-1 and TRBJ2-7, reads KAGVTQTPRYLIKTRGQQVTLSCSPISGHRSVSWYQQTPGQGLQFLFEYFSETQRNKGNFPGRFSGRQFSNSRSEMNVSTLELGDSALYLCASSLRGGSYEQYFGPGTRLTVT.

The chain joins TRBV5-4 to TRBJ1-2, with 7 bases fitting TRBD1. The CDR3 is 12 amino acids. Trimming removed 7 bases from V and 1 base from J; junction bases left unmatched: 1. Per germline, CDR1 SGHNT and CDR2 YYREEE (reference sequence). The CDR3 nucleotides read TGTGCCAGCGGGGACAGTAACTATGGCTACACCTTC. Its protein product is CASGDSNYGYTF.

For the CDR3, the DNA is TGTGCCAGCAGCGGGGGACTAGCCAATTCGTGGGAGCAGTACTTC. The encoded protein is CASSGGLANSWEQYF. The chain couples TRBV5-6 to TRBJ2-7, with TRBD2 matching 9 bases. The CDR3 has 15 amino acids. Trimming took 4 bases from V and 7 from J; bases not matched to a gene: 12. CDR1 is SGHDT and CDR2 is YYEEEE in the germline V gene.

V gene TRBV5-6 combines with J gene TRBJ2-1; 10 nucleotides align to TRBD2. V lost 6 bases, J lost 2 bases, and 8 bases stayed unmatched. The CDR3 spans 16 residues. CDR1 and CDR2 (germline): SGHDT, YYEEEE. CDR3 loop: CASIELAGATYNEQFF. The CDR3 coding sequence is TGTGCCAGCATCGAGCTAGCGGGGGCAACCTACAATGAGCAGTTCTTC.

J is TRBJ2-2 and V is TRBV4-1; no firm D call. CDR3 size: 15 residues. Germline values: CDR1 MGHRA, CDR2 YSYEKL. Trimming cost V 4 bases and J 0 bases, with 9 bases left between them. The CDR3 spells CASSPGSANTGELFF. In nucleotides, the CDR3 is TGCGCCAGCAGCCCCGGGTCCGCGAACACCGGGGAGCTGTTTTTT.

V usage is TRBV5-1 and J usage is TRBJ1-2; 11 nucleotides agree with TRBD1. The CDR3 covers 15 residues. Germline V CDR1 and CDR2: SGHRS, YFSETQ. Losses at the gene ends were 6 bases for V and 4 bases for J; bases not matched to a gene: 8. The CDR3 region is CASTSGTGGSYGYTF. In DNA, the CDR3 is TGCGCCAGCACCTCCGGGACAGGGGGAAGCTATGGCTACACCTTC.

CDR3 in amino acids: CASSDTFLASVSTDTQYF. In nucleotides, the CDR3 is TGTGCCAGCAGTGATACGTTTCTGGCTAGCGTAAGCACAGATACGCAGTATTTT. The V and J genes are TRBV2 and TRBJ2-3; tentative D call: TRBD2 (6 bases). Trimming removed 3 bases from V and 0 bases from J, with 19 bases in between. The CDR3 is 18 amino acids. CDR1 and CDR2 from the germline V gene are SNHLY and FYNNEI.